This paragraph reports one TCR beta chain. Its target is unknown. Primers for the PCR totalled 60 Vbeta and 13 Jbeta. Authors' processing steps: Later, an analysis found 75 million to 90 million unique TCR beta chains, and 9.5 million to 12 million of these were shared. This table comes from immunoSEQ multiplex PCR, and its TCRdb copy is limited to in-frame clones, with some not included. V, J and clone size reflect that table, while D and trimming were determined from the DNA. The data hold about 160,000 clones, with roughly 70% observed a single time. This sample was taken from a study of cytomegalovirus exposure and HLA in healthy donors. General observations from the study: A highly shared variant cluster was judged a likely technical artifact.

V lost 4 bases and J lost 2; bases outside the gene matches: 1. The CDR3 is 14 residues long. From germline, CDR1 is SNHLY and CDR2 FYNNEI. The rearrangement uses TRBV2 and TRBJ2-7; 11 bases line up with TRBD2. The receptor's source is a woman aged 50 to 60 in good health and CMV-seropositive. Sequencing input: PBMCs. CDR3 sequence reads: CASSGSGGAYEQYF. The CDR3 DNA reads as TGTGCCAGCAGTGGTAGCGGGGGGGCCTACGAGCAGTACTTC.